The 27 T cell receptor beta chains below come from one sample, sequenced in a study of shared clonotypes between healthy human individuals. This table comes from immunoSEQ multiplex PCR, and its TCRdb copy is limited to in-frame clones, with some not included. The sample carries millions of clones, 95% recorded once. Material for sequencing was naive CD4+ T cells sorted from blood. Subset reported: CD45RA+ positively selected. The source of these receptors is a man between 18 and 35 years old in good health.

This chain connects TRBV7-9 to TRBJ2-7; D tentatively fits TRBD1 or TRBD2 (5 bases each). The CDR3 extends over 15 amino acids. Trimming stripped 5 bases from V and 2 bases from J, with 16 bases between. Germline-derived CDR1 and CDR2 are SEHNR and FQNEAQ (reference sequence). The DNA for the CDR3 is TGTGCCAGCAGCAAATCCGGGACCGCCACCTACGAGCAGTACTTC. Translated, it gives CASSKSGTATYEQYF.

J is TRBJ1-1 and V is TRBV19, with D unclear. CDR1 and CDR2 from the germline V gene are LNHDA and SQIVND (reference sequence). Trimming shortened V by 5 bases and J by 5 bases, and 18 bases separated the two germline ends. This CDR3 spans 15 amino acids. The CDR3 here is CASSAGGSARTEAFF. The CDR3 DNA is TGTGCCAGTAGTGCGGGAGGGAGCGCGAGGACTGAAGCTTTCTTT.

The V and J genes are TRBV4-1 and TRBJ1-5; 11 bases are a match to TRBD1. V lost 0 bases and J lost 0; bases outside the gene matches: 7. From germline, CDR1 is MGHRA and CDR2 YSYEKL. The CDR3 is 19 amino acids. For the CDR3, the DNA is TGCGCCAGCAGCCAAGACCACGGACAGGGGGCATATAGCAATCAGCCCCAGCATTTT. Translated: CASSQDHGQGAYSNQPQHF.

The chain couples TRBV27 to TRBJ1-6; TRBD1 is a possible D gene (5 bases). V lost 6 bases to trimming and J lost 0 bases, with 12 bases between them. This CDR3 has 16 amino acids. From germline, CDR1 is MNHEY and CDR2 SMNVEV (reference sequence). CDR3 amino acids: CASRPDRSSYNSPLHF. CDR3 in DNA: TGTGCCAGCAGACCCGACAGAAGCTCCTATAATTCACCCCTCCACTTT.

The chain carries TRBV5-4 and TRBJ2-5; D is perhaps TRBD1 (6 bases). The ends were cut back, 4 bases at V and 2 bases at J, with 12 bases in the middle. Germline values: CDR1 SGHNT, CDR2 YYREEE (reference sequence). The CDR3 has 14 amino acids. CDR3 coding DNA: TGTGCCAGCAGCCCTACAGGGAAACAAGAGACCCAGTACTTC. Translated, it gives CASSPTGKQETQYF.

The chain has TRBV29-1 and TRBJ2-5, with 10 nucleotides matching TRBD2. The CDR3 is made up of 14 amino acids. The junction had 7 bases not matched to a gene; V was cut back by 4 bases and J by 5 bases. Germline lookup yields CDR1 SQVTM and CDR2 ANQGSEA. The CDR3 region is CSVGSGGAGETQYF. Here the CDR3 DNA reads TGCAGCGTTGGCAGCGGGGGGGCAGGTGAGACCCAGTACTTC.

The chain recombines TRBV10-3 with TRBJ2-7; 8 nucleotides align to TRBD1. V shed 4 bases and J 3 bases; nucleotides not matched to a gene: 5. The length of the CDR3 is 14 residues. Germline lookup yields CDR1 ENHRY and CDR2 SYGVKD. As DNA, the CDR3 is TGTGCCATCAGTGGACAGGGGACAATCTACGAGCAGTACTTC. It encodes CAISGQGTIYEQYF.

The J gene is TRBJ2-7, the V gene TRBV11-2, with a possible D match to TRBD1 (7 bases). From germline, CDR1 is SGHAT and CDR2 FQNNGV. Trimming cost V 7 bases and J 10 bases, with 17 bases left between them. The CDR3 is 12 amino acids. The CDR3 loop is CASTQGGPLQYF. CDR3 nucleotides: TGTGCCAGCACTCAGGGGGGCCCCCTCCAGTACTTC. Filled out from reference TRBV11-2 and TRBJ2-7, the complete variable domain reads EAGVAQSPRYKIIEKRQSVAFWCNPISGHATLYWYQQILGQGPKLLIQFQNNGVVDDSQLPKDRFSAERLKGVDSTLKIQPAKLEDSAVYLCASTQGGPLQYFGPGTRLTVT.

The chain recombines TRBV30 with TRBJ1-5; possible D gene TRBD1, 6 bases. The CDR3 runs to 14 residues. CDR1 is GTSNPN and CDR2 is SVGIG in the germline V gene (reference sequence). V was clipped by 4 bases and J by 6 bases, with 16 bases between them. The CDR3 here is CAWKGPGAGQPQHF. The CDR3 bases are TGTGCCTGGAAGGGCCCGGGGGCGGGTCAGCCCCAGCATTTT.

This clone was detected once. The chain carries TRBV30 and TRBJ2-5, with D possibly matching TRBD2 (6 bases). Germline loops: CDR1 GTSNPN, CDR2 SVGIG (reference sequence). V was cut by 6 bases and J by 5 bases, with 22 bases left in between. CDR3 size: 15 residues. The CDR3, as DNA: TGTGCCTGCGTCAGGGCGGGCGGGGCGTGGGAGACCCAGTACTTC. This codes for CACVRAGGAWETQYF.

The J gene is TRBJ2-7, the V gene TRBV6-6; 7 nucleotides agree with TRBD2. Germline lookup yields CDR1 MNHNY and CDR2 SVGAGI (reference sequence). Germline trimming cut 6 bases from V and 4 bases from J; bases unmatched to any gene: 9. The length of the CDR3 is 14 residues. The CDR3 coding sequence is TGTGCCAGCAGCACGAACGGGGGGTTTTACGAGCAGTACTTC. Protein product: CASSTNGGFYEQYF.

The chain uses TRBV6-6 and TRBJ2-1, with 9 bases aligning to TRBD1. J was trimmed by 6 bases and V by 6 bases; bases with no gene match: 9. The V gene's germline CDR1 is MNHNY and CDR2 SVGAGI (reference sequence). The length of the CDR3 is 15 residues. CDR3 nucleotide sequence: TGTGCCAGCAGAGACGGGACAGGGAACGTCAATGAGCAGTTCTTC. Amino acids: CASRDGTGNVNEQFF.

This chain connects TRBV7-2 to TRBJ2-7; TRBD2 aligns across 8 bases. The V gene end was trimmed by 6 bases and the J gene end by 5 bases; junction bases not matched to a gene: 6. The CDR3 is 13 amino acids. Germline CDR1 is SGHTA and CDR2 is FQGNSA. The CDR3 DNA sequence: TGTGCCAGCAGGAGCGGGGGCTCTAACGAGCAGTACTTC. It yields the protein CASRSGGSNEQYF. The entire variable domain, with the rest obtained from reference TRBV7-2 and TRBJ2-7, is as follows: GAGVSQSPSNKVTEKGKDVELRCDPISGHTALYWYRQSLGQGLEFLIYFQGNSAPDKSGLPSDRFSAERTGGSVSTLTIQRTQQEDSAVYLCASRSGGSNEQYFGPGTRLTVT.

This clone was found once. J is TRBJ1-1 and V is TRBV5-4; 8 nucleotides agree with TRBD1. CDR3 length: 14 amino acids. J was trimmed by 1 base and V by 6 bases; bases with no gene match: 5. Germline CDR1 reads SGHNT; CDR2 reads YYREEE (reference sequence). CDR3 nucleotide sequence: TGTGCCAGCACCCCCGGACAGGGGAACACTGAAGCTTTCTTT. It translates to CASTPGQGNTEAFF.

The chain recombines TRBV5-4 with TRBJ1-2; D remains unclear. Trimming removed 0 bases at V and 4 bases at J, with 13 bases between. Germline assignment: CDR1 SGHNT and CDR2 YYREEE (reference sequence). The CDR3 is 15 residues long. The CDR3 DNA sequence: TGTGCCAGCAGCTTGGTGCCAGTCTCTCTCTATGGCTACACCTTC. It yields the protein CASSLVPVSLYGYTF.

The J gene is TRBJ1-1, the V gene TRBV18; 9 bases are shared with TRBD1. Per germline, CDR1 KGHSH and CDR2 LQKENI. The CDR3 runs to 15 residues. The J segment lost 1 base and the V segment lost 3 bases, leaving 3 bases of the junction unmatched. The CDR3 coding sequence is TGTGCCAGCTCACCGGAGGGACAGGGGAACACTGAAGCTTTCTTT. Its protein is CASSPEGQGNTEAFF.

This clone was seen just once. The J gene is TRBJ2-7, the V gene TRBV7-6; 9 positions match TRBD1. With 0 bases clipped from V and 5 bases from J, the junction kept 8 bases outside the gene matches. Germline V lookup: CDR1 SGHVS, CDR2 FNYEAQ. The CDR3 has 16 residues. CDR3: CASSLAGVQGAHEQYF. CDR3 DNA sequence: TGTGCCAGCAGCTTAGCTGGGGTACAGGGGGCTCACGAGCAGTACTTC.

This sequence joins TRBV7-2 and TRBJ2-5, with a possible D match to TRBD2 (6 bases). Germline values: CDR1 SGHTA, CDR2 FQGNSA. The V end lost 4 bases, the J end lost 5 bases, and 17 bases lay between the germline ends. CDR3 size: 15 residues. The CDR3 here is CASSSTLTGGETQYF. The CDR3 DNA sequence: TGTGCCAGCAGCTCAACACTCACAGGAGGGGAGACCCAGTACTTC.

The chain is built from TRBV6-1 and TRBJ1-5; a weak D match, TRBD1 (5 bases). Deletions cut 1 base from V and 9 bases from J, with 13 bases between. This CDR3 is built from 14 residues. CDR1 and CDR2 (germline): MNHNS, SASEGT. The CDR3 nucleotides are TGTGCCAGCAGTGAAGTAGGGGTAGTAGGGCCCCAGCATTTT. It codes for CASSEVGVVGPQHF.

The chain combines TRBV7-8 with TRBJ2-2, with a tentative D call TRBD2 (6 bases). Germline assignment: CDR1 SGHVS and CDR2 FQNEAQ. The germline V and J ends were trimmed by 3 bases and 2 bases, with 10 bases remaining between them. The CDR3 loop spans 15 amino acids. CDR3 sequence (DNA): TGTGCCAGCAGCTTCTTCGCGGGAAACACCGGGGAGCTGTTTTTT. Translated: CASSFFAGNTGELFF. Based on the CDR3 plus reference TRBV7-8 and TRBJ2-2, the full variable domain is GAGVSQSPRYKVAKRGQDVALRCDPISGHVSLFWYQQALGQGPEFLTYFQNEAQLDKSGLPSDRFFAERPEGSVSTLKIQRTQQEDSAVYLCASSFFAGNTGELFFGEGSRLTVL.

J is TRBJ1-5 and V is TRBV10-3, with 8 bases lining up with TRBD1. Germline V lookup: CDR1 ENHRY, CDR2 SYGVKD. The CDR3 runs to 15 residues. With V trimmed by 5 bases and J by 8 bases, 11 bases remained unmatched. The CDR3 region has the DNA TGTGCCATCAGTCCTGACCGGGGGACAGGAAAGCCCCAGCATTTT. It translates to CAISPDRGTGKPQHF.

The gene calls are TRBV7-2 and TRBJ1-4; no definite D call. This CDR3 is 13 amino acids long. Germline assignment: CDR1 SGHTA and CDR2 FQGNSA. Trimming stripped 3 bases from V and 6 bases from J, with 8 bases between. CDR3: CASSFAPDEKLFF. DNA for the CDR3: TGTGCCAGCAGCTTTGCTCCCGATGAAAAACTGTTTTTT.

This rearrangement joins TRBV18 to TRBJ1-1; D is possibly TRBD1 (5 bases). The CDR3 has 16 amino acids. Trimming pared 3 bases from V and 1 base from J, leaving 15 bases between. Germline values: CDR1 KGHSH, CDR2 LQKENI. The CDR3 is CASSPTLGGRNTEAFF. CDR3 nucleotide sequence: TGTGCCAGCTCACCTACCCTCGGGGGACGGAACACTGAAGCTTTCTTT. The full variable domain, in which reference TRBV18 and TRBJ1-1 provide the parts outside the CDR3, is NAGVMQNPRHLVRRRGQEARLRCSPMKGHSHVYWYRQLPEEGLKFMVYLQKENIIDESGMPKERFSAEFPKEGPSILRIQQVVRGDSAAYFCASSPTLGGRNTEAFFGQGTRLTVV.

J is TRBJ1-5 and V is TRBV19; 10 bases fit TRBD1. Trimming at V came to 8 bases and at J to 2 bases, leaving 6 bases not matched to a gene. The CDR3 extends over 15 amino acids. Germline CDR1 LNHDA, CDR2 SQIVND (reference sequence). The CDR3: CASRGGTGGNQPQHF. CDR3 bases: TGTGCCAGTCGAGGTGGGACAGGGGGCAATCAGCCCCAGCATTTT.

This clone was recorded once. V gene TRBV7-2 combines with J gene TRBJ2-1; D not certain. V was clipped by 0 bases and J by 2 bases, with 8 bases between them. Per germline, CDR1 SGHTA and CDR2 FQGNSA. This CDR3 region has 15 residues. CDR3 bases: TGTGCCAGCAGCTTAGCCGCTAAGACCTACAATGAGCAGTTCTTC. This codes for CASSLAAKTYNEQFF.

The CDR3: CASSYRARQSLSGNTIYF. CDR3 nucleotides: TGTGCCAGCAGCTACAGGGCTCGGCAGTCCCTCTCTGGAAACACCATATATTTT. The chain carries TRBV11-2 and TRBJ1-3, with a weak D call TRBD1 (6 bases). V was cut by 4 bases and J by 0 bases, with 19 bases left in between. Germline CDR1 SGHAT, CDR2 FQNNGV. CDR3 length equals 18 residues.

The chain links TRBV10-3 to TRBJ1-2; D gene uncertain. The CDR3 covers 10 residues. Trimming removed 11 bases from V and 6 bases from J, with 10 bases in between. CDR1 and CDR2 from the germline V gene are ENHRY and SYGVKD. For the CDR3, the DNA is TGTGCCTCGTACTGGAATGGCTACACCTTC. This translates into CASYWNGYTF.